The clone carrying this TCR beta chain was detected only a few times. Its antigen remains unknown. The CDR3 contains 12 residues. Germline V gene sequence: CDR1 MNHEY, CDR2 SMNVEV (reference sequence). V lost 2 bases and J lost 10, with 9 bases in between. This record comes from a study of molecular identifiers for immune sequencing clone quantification. Study-wide results and caveats: In naive cells, clones above 20 RNA copies held under 1% of molecules, whereas in effector cells they held over 99%.

Bulk TCR libraries were made with methods that had been previously described and with listed TCR primers. TCRdb analysed the PCR reads with MiXCR anew, one entry per CDR3 protein. The sample has over 550,000 distinct CDR3 sequences, roughly 27% seen once; the top ten hold 0.78%. The chain employs TRBV27 and TRBJ1-5; D not resolved. This receptor was identified in a human donor in good health. Some libraries in this study had Jurkat cell RNA spiked in. The sequenced sample consisted of naive CD8+ T cells from blood, with Jurkat cell RNA spiked in. Described subset: FACS-sorted CD8+CD4-CCR7+CD45RA+ naive T cells. The CDR3 nucleotides read TGTGCCAGCAGTTTACGGGGTGGCCCCCAGCATTTT. Translating it yields CASSLRGGPQHF.